The present TCR beta chain was sequenced within a study of response to subunit inactivated influenza vaccine. A single record per CDR3 protein comes from TCRdb applying MiXCR to the RT-PCR reads. The repertoire holds approximately 520,000 distinct CDR3 sequences, with 25% as singletons. The study's findings and limits: With each seasonal influenza vaccination, the authors suggested, few new T cells are recruited.

V lost 2 bases to trimming and J lost 7 bases, with 13 bases between them. Germline CDR1 SGHRS, CDR2 YFSETQ. The CDR3 length is 14 residues. In the case of this clonotype: Antigen unknown.

The chain links TRBV5-1 to TRBJ2-1; TRBD2 might be the D (6 bases). The receptor was derived from a man in his forties or fifties who received an inactivated influenza vaccine. The sequences come from CD4+ T cells sorted from PBMCs, collected 5 days after vaccination. This CDR3 reads CASSLGGILNEQFF. Here the CDR3 DNA reads TGCGCCAGCAGCTTAGGCGGGATCTTGAATGAGCAGTTCTTC.